One and the same sample provided the 30 T cell receptor beta chains below, sequenced in a study of T-cell memory formation after mild COVID-19. TCRdb re-analysed the 5' RACE reads in MiXCR, keeping a single row per CDR3 protein. The sample yields 140,000 or so distinct CDR3 sequences, 15% to 20% seen once. The sequencing input was PBMCs or a T cell subset sorted from them (not recorded which). The receptors derive from an adult woman who had mild COVID-19 (a few samples of this study predate the infection). Cell type and time point are not known.

V is TRBV25-1 and J is TRBJ2-5; 7 nucleotides match TRBD1. Germline CDR1 and CDR2: MGHDK and SYGVNS. The J segment lost 5 bases and the V segment lost 3 bases, leaving 6 bases of the junction unmatched. The CDR3 loop spans 14 amino acids. The CDR3 coding sequence is TGTGCCAGCAGTGACCCGACAGGGTTCGAGACCCAGTACTTC. Protein product: CASSDPTGFETQYF.

This clonotype was observed a handful of times. V and J are TRBV30 and TRBJ2-3; TRBD2 matches at 9 bases. Trimming cost V 2 bases and J 2 bases; bases outside gene matches: 5. The CDR3 extends over 15 amino acids. CDR1 and CDR2 (germline): GTSNPN, SVGIG (reference sequence). The CDR3 coding sequence is TGTGCCTGGAGTCAAAGCGGGAGGATCACAGATACGCAGTATTTT. This gives the protein CAWSQSGRITDTQYF.

This clonotype has a handful of counts. The V call is TRBV4-3, the J call TRBJ2-5; no clear D. The V gene lost 0 bases and the J gene lost 2 bases, with 10 bases spanning the gap. The CDR3 is 15 residues long. Germline V gene lookup returns CDR1 LGHNA and CDR2 YSLEER. CDR3 DNA sequence: TGCGCCAGCAGCCAAGATTTCAGGAGACAAGAGACCCAGTACTTC. This encodes CASSQDFRRQETQYF.

This clonotype has only a few counts. The chain links TRBV5-1 to TRBJ2-4; D is ambiguous. Germline CDR1 is SGHRS and CDR2 is YFSETQ. Between the trimmed V and J ends, which lost 0 bases and 0 bases, there was a span of 10 bases. CDR3 length: 16 amino acids. The CDR3: CASSLEGILAKNIQYF. The CDR3 DNA is TGCGCCAGCAGCTTGGAGGGTATATTAGCCAAAAACATTCAGTACTTC.

CDR3 sequence reads: CASSPVTSGSINEQFF. The CDR3 region has the DNA TGTGCCAGCTCACCTGTGACTAGCGGGAGTATCAATGAGCAGTTCTTC. V is TRBV18 and J is TRBJ2-1; TRBD2 aligns across 12 bases. CDR3 length: 16 residues. Germline lookup yields CDR1 KGHSH and CDR2 LQKENI. J gave up 6 bases and V 3 bases, and 6 bases lay outside the gene matches.

This clonotype showed up just a few times. The J gene is TRBJ2-1, the V gene TRBV7-8, with D perhaps matching TRBD1 or TRBD2 (5 bases each). The CDR3 has 12 amino acids. Germline V lookup: CDR1 SGHVS, CDR2 FQNEAQ. V gave up 2 bases and J gave up 10 bases, with 9 bases separating them. The CDR3 loop reads CASSLPGREQFF. The CDR3 region has the DNA TGTGCCAGCAGCTTACCGGGACGGGAGCAGTTCTTC.

The gene calls are TRBV2 and TRBJ2-5, with 11 bases that match TRBD2. The germline V gene has CDR1 SNHLY and CDR2 FYNNEI. V shed 5 bases, J shed 2 bases, and the junction held 4 bases outside the gene matches. This CDR3 has 15 amino acids. The CDR3 loop is CASSWGLAVQETQYF. The CDR3 bases are TGTGCCAGCAGTTGGGGACTAGCGGTTCAAGAGACCCAGTACTTC.

This clonotype occurred a few times. The chain couples TRBV4-3 to TRBJ2-1; 8 bases are shared with TRBD2. Germline-derived CDR1 and CDR2 are LGHNA and YSLEER. This CDR3 has 15 amino acids. Trimming at V came to 0 bases and at J to 9 bases, leaving 7 bases not matched to a gene. CDR3 nucleotides: TGCGCCAGCAGCCAAGAAGCTCGGGAGGGGACTGAGCAGTTCTTC. Translation gives CASSQEAREGTEQFF.

The V gene is TRBV18, the J gene TRBJ1-6, with D hard to call. Trimming left V 2 bases short and J 10 bases short, with 12 bases between. Germline assignment: CDR1 KGHSH and CDR2 LQKENI. The CDR3 runs to 14 residues. In nucleotides, the CDR3 is TGTGCCAGCTCACCAATACCTGTGCCCTCACCCCTCCACTTT. Translating gives CASSPIPVPSPLHF.

This clonotype occurred a few times. The J gene is TRBJ1-2, the V gene TRBV12-3 or TRBV12-4; tentative D call: TRBD1 (5 bases). CDR3 length: 15 amino acids. Trimming took 2 bases from V and 4 from J, leaving 14 bases between them. CDR3 amino acids: CASSLTGTAVYGYTF. For the CDR3, the DNA is TGTGCCAGCAGTTTAACGGGGACGGCGGTCTATGGCTACACCTTC.

The CDR3 spells CSASSDPYNEQFF. The CDR3 DNA follows: TGCAGTGCTAGCTCCGACCCTTACAATGAGCAGTTCTTC. The V call is TRBV20-1, the J call TRBJ2-1, with D hard to call. V was cut by 3 bases and J by 4 bases, with 10 bases left in between. The CDR3 runs 13 residues. Germline CDR1 and CDR2: DFQATT and SNEGSKA (reference sequence).

This clonotype occurred a few times. CDR3 sequence: CASSRRSGGAGEQYF. The CDR3 nucleotides are TGCGCCAGCAGTCGTAGATCAGGGGGCGCGGGCGAGCAGTACTTC. The chain is built from TRBV5-1 and TRBJ2-7; 8 bases agree with TRBD1. The CDR3 is 15 residues long. CDR1 and CDR2 (germline): SGHRS, YFSETQ. The ends lost 5 bases at V and 6 bases at J; junction bases unmatched: 13.

This chain connects TRBV6-5 to TRBJ1-2; no definite D call. The CDR3 contains 11 residues. Looked up from germline, CDR1 is MNHEY and CDR2 is SVGAGI. V was trimmed by 6 bases and J by 9 bases, leaving 11 bases between them. The CDR3 sequence: CASRADGSYTF. The CDR3 DNA follows: TGTGCCAGCAGGGCTGACGGAAGCTACACCTTC.

The chain has TRBV12-3 or TRBV12-4 and TRBJ2-7, with TRBD2 matching over 8 bases. After removal of 6 bases from V and 2 bases from J, the junction contained 6 bases not matched to a gene. CDR3 length: 14 residues. This CDR3 reads CASRPAAGAYEQYF. CDR3 DNA sequence: TGTGCCAGCAGACCTGCAGCGGGGGCCTACGAGCAGTACTTC.

This clonotype has just a few counts. The chain links TRBV2 to TRBJ2-7; 7 bases line up with TRBD1. Per the germline V gene, CDR1 is SNHLY and CDR2 is FYNNEI. This CDR3 has 13 amino acids. Trimming removed 4 bases from V and 5 bases from J; junction bases left unmatched: 5. The CDR3 is CASSALTGNEQYF. DNA for the CDR3: TGTGCCAGCAGTGCGTTGACAGGGAACGAGCAGTACTTC.

The chain links TRBV6-2 or TRBV6-3 to TRBJ2-7; TRBD1 agrees at 8 bases. CDR1 and CDR2 from the germline V gene are MNHEY and SVGEGT. CDR3 length equals 13 residues. Unmatched junction bases numbered 8, after V lost 8 bases and J lost 5 bases. The CDR3 spells CASRRTGIDEQYF. CDR3 nucleotide sequence: TGTGCCAGCCGTCGGACAGGGATCGACGAGCAGTACTTC.

The chain joins TRBV15 to TRBJ2-3; D may be TRBD1 (6 bases). Germline V gene data show CDR1 as LNHNV and CDR2 as YYDKDF (reference sequence). Trimming left V 3 bases short and J 7 bases short, with 17 bases between. The CDR3 has 15 amino acids. CDR3 region: CATSSLSPGANTQYF. Written as DNA, the CDR3 is TGTGCCACCAGCAGCCTCTCCCCAGGGGCAAATACGCAGTATTTT.

This clonotype has just a few counts. The rearrangement uses TRBV7-9 and TRBJ1-1; D possibly corresponds to TRBD1 (5 bases). Germline loops: CDR1 SEHNR, CDR2 FQNEAQ (reference sequence). The length of the CDR3 is 16 residues. The germline V and J ends were trimmed by 5 bases and 0 bases, with 16 bases remaining between them. In nucleotides, the CDR3 is TGTGCCAGCAGCCAGCCCCTTGGGGGGATGAACACTGAAGCTTTCTTT. Protein sequence: CASSQPLGGMNTEAFF.

V usage is TRBV27 and J usage is TRBJ1-6; D may be TRBD1 (6 bases). The CDR3 has 14 residues. The germline V gene has CDR1 MNHEY and CDR2 SMNVEV (reference sequence). With 3 bases removed from V and 7 bases from J, the gap between germline ends came to 10 bases. CDR3 nucleotide sequence: TGTGCCAGCAGTTTCTGGACAGAAAATTCACCCCTCCACTTT. This gives the protein CASSFWTENSPLHF.

This clonotype was observed at least ten times. The rearrangement uses TRBV27 and TRBJ2-7; possibly TRBD2 for D (6 bases). Germline CDR1 and CDR2: MNHEY and SMNVEV (reference sequence). The CDR3 consists of 18 residues. Deletions cut 0 bases from V and 5 bases from J, with 23 bases between. Here the CDR3 reads CASSLSRGRRGVFHEQYF. The DNA for the CDR3 is TGTGCCAGCAGTTTATCCCGAGGACGGCGCGGGGTCTTCCACGAGCAGTACTTC.

At least ten counts were recorded for this clonotype. The V gene is TRBV25-1, the J gene TRBJ2-7, with D unclear. CDR3 length: 11 amino acids. The V end was cut by 2 bases, the J end by 3 bases, with 2 bases between. Per germline, CDR1 MGHDK and CDR2 SYGVNS. CDR3 DNA: TGTGCCAGCAGTGAAGGCTACGAGCAGTACTTC. Translation: CASSEGYEQYF.

This chain uses TRBV5-1 with TRBJ2-7; TRBD1 is a possible D gene (6 bases). The CDR3 has 13 amino acids. V gave up 2 bases and J gave up 6 bases, with 12 bases separating them. The germline gives CDR1 SGHRS, CDR2 YFSETQ. Here the CDR3 DNA reads TGCGCCAGCAGCTTACAGGGAACCGGCGAGCAGTACTTC. This translates into CASSLQGTGEQYF.

This clonotype appeared a few times. At one end the junction does not follow the germline gene, possibly because of a read error. V usage is TRBV7-7 and J usage is TRBJ2-1; 12 bases agree with TRBD2. Germline V gives CDR1 SSHAT, CDR2 FNYEAQ (reference sequence). CDR3 length equals 18 residues. The DNA of the CDR3 is TGTGCTAGCAGCCGTCGACTAGCGGGAGACCAGTCCTACAATGAGCAGTTCTTC. This codes for CASSRRLAGDQSYNEQFF. The variable domain in full, with the rest retrieved from reference TRBV7-7 and TRBJ2-1, is GAGVSQSPRYKVTKRGQDVTLRCDPISSHATLYWYQQALGQGPEFLTYFNYEAQPDKSGLPSDRFSAERPEGSISTLTIQRTEQRDSAMYRCASSRRLAGDQSYNEQFFGPGTRLTVL.

This sequence joins TRBV7-2 and TRBJ2-7; 11 bases map to TRBD2. Germline V gene lookup returns CDR1 SGHTA and CDR2 FQGNSA. This CDR3 region has 18 residues. Trimming removed 4 bases from V and 6 bases from J; junction bases left unmatched: 17. Written as DNA, the CDR3 is TGTGCCAGCAGCTCGTGGGGTGTGACTAGCGGGGTAAATAGCGAGCAGTACTTC. Its protein product is CASSSWGVTSGVNSEQYF.

This clonotype came up a few times. A much larger clone differs by one base, so this may be a read error. The chain employs TRBV6-5 and TRBJ2-3; D not resolved. The CDR3 spans 12 residues. Deletions cut 6 bases from V and 0 bases from J, with 4 bases between. CDR1 and CDR2 (germline): MNHEY, SVGAGI. The DNA of the CDR3 is TGTGCCAGCAGGTCTAGCACAGATACGCAGTATTTT. It is translated as CASRSSTDTQYF.

The chain couples TRBV5-6 to TRBJ2-3; the match to TRBD2 covers 10 bases. Trimming removed 4 bases from V and 4 bases from J; junction bases left unmatched: 9. The CDR3 totals 16 residues. Germline V lookup: CDR1 SGHDT, CDR2 YYEEEE. CDR3 nucleotides: TGTGCCAGCAGCAACGGATGGCTAGCGGGAGCAGATACGCAGTATTTT. Translated, it gives CASSNGWLAGADTQYF.

The chain combines TRBV12-3 or TRBV12-4 with TRBJ2-7; 7 positions match TRBD1. The CDR3 has 15 amino acids. The J segment lost 5 bases and the V segment lost 6 bases, leaving 13 bases of the junction unmatched. CDR3 sequence (DNA): TGTGCCAGCAGCCCGTGGACAGGAATGTCCGACGAGCAGTACTTC. This translates into CASSPWTGMSDEQYF.

This clonotype was detected only a few times. The J gene is TRBJ2-5, the V gene TRBV20-1; TRBD2 agrees at 13 bases. The germline CDR1 and CDR2 sequences are DFQATT and SNEGSKA (reference sequence). The CDR3 is 15 amino acids. J gave up 3 bases and V 5 bases, and 6 bases lay outside the gene matches. CDR3 nucleotide sequence: TGCAGTGCTTCATCCGGGACTAGCGGGAAAGAGACCCAGTACTTC. It codes for CSASSGTSGKETQYF.

The V call is TRBV6-1, the J call TRBJ2-1, with D tentatively TRBD1 (6 bases). This CDR3 comprises 11 residues. Per the germline V gene, CDR1 is MNHNS and CDR2 is SASEGT. V lost 7 bases and J lost 10, with 11 bases in between. Written as DNA, the CDR3 is TGTGCCAGCATTAGGCAGGGGGAGCAGTTCTTC. It specifies CASIRQGEQFF.

The gene calls are TRBV10-3 and TRBJ2-7, with D unclear. The germline V and J ends were trimmed by 4 bases and 0 bases, with 16 bases remaining between them. This CDR3 is 16 amino acids long. Germline CDR1 reads ENHRY; CDR2 reads SYGVKD. CDR3 protein: CAISGALADSSYEQYF. Here the CDR3 DNA reads TGTGCCATCAGTGGGGCCCTGGCAGATTCCTCCTACGAGCAGTACTTC.